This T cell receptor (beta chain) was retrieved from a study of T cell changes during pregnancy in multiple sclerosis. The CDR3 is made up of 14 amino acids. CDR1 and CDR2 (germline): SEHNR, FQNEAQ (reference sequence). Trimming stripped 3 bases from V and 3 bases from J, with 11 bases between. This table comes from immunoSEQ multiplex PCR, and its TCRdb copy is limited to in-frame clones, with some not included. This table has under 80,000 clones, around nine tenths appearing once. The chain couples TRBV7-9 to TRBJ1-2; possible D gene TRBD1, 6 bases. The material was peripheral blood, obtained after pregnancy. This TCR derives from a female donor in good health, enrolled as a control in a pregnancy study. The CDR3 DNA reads TGTGCCAGCAGCTTCGTCCAGGGGTACTATGGCTACACCTTC. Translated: CASSFVQGYYGYTF.